This T cell receptor beta chain was recorded in a study of T cell responses to AZD1222 COVID-19 vaccine. Overall study results and limits: Females made up more of the donors, who were largely white British, and clonal diversity may have come out too low. The number of AZD1222 recipients seropositive at baseline was only 6 or 7.

Germline V gene lookup returns CDR1 MNHEY and CDR2 SMNVEV (reference sequence). This CDR3 has 14 amino acids. The V and J ends lost 3 bases and 5 bases respectively, with 12 bases between them. A remark on this clone: What it recognizes is unknown.

Pooling covered second doses at about 4 or about 12 weeks. Sequencing was performed with immunoSEQ multiplex PCR; in TCRdb, only in-frame clones are kept and a portion is missing. This table has under 200,000 clones, approximately 90% appearing once. The chain has TRBV27 and TRBJ2-3; D possibly corresponds to TRBD2 (7 bases). The TCR was taken from an adult who received the AZD1222 COVID-19 vaccine. Sequenced material: peripheral blood, taken 28 days after the second AZD1222 dose. This chain's CDR3 is CASSFGGARDTQYF. The CDR3 coding sequence is TGTGCCAGCAGTTTTGGGGGGGCTAGAGATACGCAGTATTTT.